This T cell receptor beta chain was documented in a study of shared clonotypes between healthy human individuals. Study details: Samples came from a couple of female and a few male donors aged 18 to 49.

Using immunoSEQ multiplex PCR, the repertoire was profiled, and TCRdb retains in-frame clones only, with some absent. Here the sample spans approximately 600,000 clones, about 95% being singletons. The CDR3 extends over 16 amino acids. Germline loops: CDR1 SNHLY, CDR2 FYNNEI. V gave up 3 bases and J gave up 3 bases; unmatched junction bases: 4. Points from the study as a whole: It was the few donors that limited the genetic and exposure-history diversity represented. Among several donors, approximately 5% of naive CD4 clonotypes were found in common.

CD45RO-negative CD8 cells positively selected for CCR7 made up the naive population, which excluded terminally differentiated effector memory CD45RA+ cells. With regard to this clone: Its antigen is as yet unknown.

The V gene is TRBV2, the J gene TRBJ2-2, with 10 bases matching TRBD1. Sequencing input: naive CD8+ T cells sorted from blood. The source of this sequence is a woman younger than 45 in good health. CDR3 region: CASSETGGGYTGELFF. The CDR3 DNA is TGTGCCAGCAGTGAGACAGGGGGCGGATACACCGGGGAGCTGTTTTTT.